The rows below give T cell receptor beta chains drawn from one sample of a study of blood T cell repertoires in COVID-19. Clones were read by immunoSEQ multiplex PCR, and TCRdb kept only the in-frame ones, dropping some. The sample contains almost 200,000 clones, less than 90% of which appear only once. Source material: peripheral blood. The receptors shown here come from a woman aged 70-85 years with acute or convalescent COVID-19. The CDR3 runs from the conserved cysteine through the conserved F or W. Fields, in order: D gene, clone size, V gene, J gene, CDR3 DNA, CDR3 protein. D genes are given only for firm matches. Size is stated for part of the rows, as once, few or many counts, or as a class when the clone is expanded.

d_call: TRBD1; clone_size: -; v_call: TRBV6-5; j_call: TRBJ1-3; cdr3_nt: TGTGCCAGCAGCCTACAGGGGTCTGGAAACACCATATATTTT; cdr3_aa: CASSLQGSGNTIYF
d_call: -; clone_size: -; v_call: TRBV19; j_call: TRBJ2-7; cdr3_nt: TGTGCCAGTTCCCTTAGCGGGACAGAAATAGAGCAGTACTTC; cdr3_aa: CASSLSGTEIEQYF
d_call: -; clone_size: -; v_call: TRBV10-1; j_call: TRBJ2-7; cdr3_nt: TGCGCCAGCAGTAGGGGCCGGGGGTACGAGCAGTACTTC; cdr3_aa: CASSRGRGYEQYF
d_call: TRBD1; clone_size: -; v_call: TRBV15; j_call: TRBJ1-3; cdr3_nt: TGTGCCACCAGCAGTCCCGGGACAGGGGGCGGCTACTCTGGAAACACCATATATTTT; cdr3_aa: CATSSPGTGGGYSGNTIYF
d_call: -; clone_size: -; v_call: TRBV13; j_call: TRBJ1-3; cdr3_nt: TGTGCCAGCAGCTTACGAATGACAAGAACCTTCGACTCTGGAAACACCATATATTTT; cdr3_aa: CASSLRMTRTFDSGNTIYF
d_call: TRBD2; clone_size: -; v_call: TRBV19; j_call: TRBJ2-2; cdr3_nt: TGTGCCAGTAGTATTCGGGGGGCGAACACCGGGGAGCTGTTTTTT; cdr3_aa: CASSIRGANTGELFF
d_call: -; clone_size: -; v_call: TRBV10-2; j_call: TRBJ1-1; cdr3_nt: TGCGCCAGCAGTGAGCCGTACACTGAAGCTTTCTTT; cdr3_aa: CASSEPYTEAFF
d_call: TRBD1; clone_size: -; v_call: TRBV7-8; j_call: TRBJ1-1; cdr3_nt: TGTGCCAGCAGTCCGACAGGGGGAGACACTGAAGCTTTCTTT; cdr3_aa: CASSPTGGDTEAFF
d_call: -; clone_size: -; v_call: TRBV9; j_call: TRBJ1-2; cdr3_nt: TGTGCCAGCAGCGTAACCGAGCGGTTGGTGGTTGGCTACACCTTC; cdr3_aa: CASSVTERLVVGYTF
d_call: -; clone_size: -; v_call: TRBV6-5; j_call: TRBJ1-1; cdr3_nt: TGTGCCAGCAGGCACCCGGGGGGAGACGGAGGTGAAGCTTTCTTT; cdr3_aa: CASRHPGGDGGEAFF
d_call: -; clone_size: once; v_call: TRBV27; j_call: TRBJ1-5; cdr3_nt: TGTGCCAGCAGTGTCGGGACATATCAGCCCCAGCATTTT; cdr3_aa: CASSVGTYQPQHF
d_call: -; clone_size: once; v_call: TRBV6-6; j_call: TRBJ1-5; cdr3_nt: TGTGCCAGCAGTTACTCTGACAGCTATAGCAATCAGCCCCAGCATTTT; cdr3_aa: CASSYSDSYSNQPQHF
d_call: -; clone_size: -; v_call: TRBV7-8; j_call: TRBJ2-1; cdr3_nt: TGTGCCAGCAGCTTTCCGGGACTCACCAATGAGCAGTTCTTC; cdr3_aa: CASSFPGLTNEQFF
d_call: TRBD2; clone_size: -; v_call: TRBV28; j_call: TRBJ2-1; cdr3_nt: TGTGCCAGCAGACCTAGACTAGCGGGAGTGCTCAATGAGCAGTTCTTC; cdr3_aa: CASRPRLAGVLNEQFF
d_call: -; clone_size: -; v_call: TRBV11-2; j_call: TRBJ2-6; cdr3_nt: TGTGCCAGCAGCTTATTCGTTAGCTCTGGGGCCAACGTCCTGACTTTC; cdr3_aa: CASSLFVSSGANVLTF
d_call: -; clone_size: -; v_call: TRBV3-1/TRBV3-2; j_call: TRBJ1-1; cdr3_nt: TGTGCCAGCAGCCAAGAAGGCAGGGCGAACACTGAAGCTTTCTTT; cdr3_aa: CASSQEGRANTEAFF
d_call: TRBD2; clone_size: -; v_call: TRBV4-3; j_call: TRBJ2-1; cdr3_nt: TGCGCCAGCAGCCAAGGTCTAGCGGGAACCCTCAATGAGCAGTTCTTC; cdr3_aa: CASSQGLAGTLNEQFF
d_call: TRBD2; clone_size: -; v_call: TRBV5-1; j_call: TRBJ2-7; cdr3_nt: TGCGCCAGCAGCGATCCGGGACTAGCGGGAATCGAGCAGTACTTC; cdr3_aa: CASSDPGLAGIEQYF
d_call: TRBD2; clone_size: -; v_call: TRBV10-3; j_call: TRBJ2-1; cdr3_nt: TGTGCCATCAGTGAAGCGGGAGGTTCCTACAATGAGCAGTTCTTC; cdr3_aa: CAISEAGGSYNEQFF
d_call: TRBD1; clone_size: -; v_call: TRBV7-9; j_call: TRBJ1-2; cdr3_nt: TGTGCCAGCAGCACGGAGGGACAGTTCGGCGGCTACACCTTC; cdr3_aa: CASSTEGQFGGYTF
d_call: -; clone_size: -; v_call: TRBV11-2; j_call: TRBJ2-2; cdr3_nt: TGTGCCAGCAGCTTAGCAGGCGCCGGCACCGGGGAGCTGTTTTTT; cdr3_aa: CASSLAGAGTGELFF
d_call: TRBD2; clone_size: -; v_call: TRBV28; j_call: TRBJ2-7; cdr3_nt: TGTGCCAGCCGGACTAGCGGGAGTTACGAGCAGTACTTC; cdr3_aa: CASRTSGSYEQYF
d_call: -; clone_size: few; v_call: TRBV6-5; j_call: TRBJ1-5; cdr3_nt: TGTGCCAGCAGGATTGACAGGAGGCAGGGTCAGCCCCAGCATTTT; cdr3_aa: CASRIDRRQGQPQHF
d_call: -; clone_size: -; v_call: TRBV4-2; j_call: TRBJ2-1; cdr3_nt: TGTGCCAGCAGCAGGGAAGGGGGGGGTAGGAACAATGAGCAGTTCTTC; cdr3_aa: CASSREGGGRNNEQFF
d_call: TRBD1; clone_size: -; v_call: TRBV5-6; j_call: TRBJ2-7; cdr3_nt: TGTGCCAGCAGCTTCTGGACAGGGCTCTACGAGCAGTACTTC; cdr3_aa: CASSFWTGLYEQYF
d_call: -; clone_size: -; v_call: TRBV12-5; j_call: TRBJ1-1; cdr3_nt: TGTGCTAGTGGTTTAGGACAGTCGAACACTGAAGCTTTCTTT; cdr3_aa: CASGLGQSNTEAFF
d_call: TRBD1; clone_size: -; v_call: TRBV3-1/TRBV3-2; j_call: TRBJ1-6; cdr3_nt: TGTGCCAGCAGCCGACAGGGGGCATCTTCACCCCTCCACTTT; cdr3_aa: CASSRQGASSPLHF
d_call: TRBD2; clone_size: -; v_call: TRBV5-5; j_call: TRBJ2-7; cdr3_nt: TGTGCCAGCAGCTTGACGAGCGGGGACTCCTACGAGCAGTACTTC; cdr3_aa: CASSLTSGDSYEQYF
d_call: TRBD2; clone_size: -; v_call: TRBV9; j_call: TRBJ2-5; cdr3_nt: TGTGCCAGCAGCGTAGGAAGGGGAGGGCAAGAGACCCAGTACTTC; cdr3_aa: CASSVGRGGQETQYF
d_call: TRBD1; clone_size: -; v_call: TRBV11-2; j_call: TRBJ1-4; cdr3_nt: TGTGCCAGCAGCTCAAACAGGGGCTCTGGTGAAAAACTGTTTTTT; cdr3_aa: CASSSNRGSGEKLFF
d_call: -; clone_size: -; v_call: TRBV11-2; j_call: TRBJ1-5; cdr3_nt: TGTGCCAGCAGCCTAACCTCGGGGGGCAATCAGCCCCAGCATTTT; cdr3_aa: CASSLTSGGNQPQHF
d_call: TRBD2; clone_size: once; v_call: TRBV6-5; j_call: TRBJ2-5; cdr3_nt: TGTGCCAGCAAGATAGTCTGGGGAGGGGAGACCCAGTACTTC; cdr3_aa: CASKIVWGGETQYF
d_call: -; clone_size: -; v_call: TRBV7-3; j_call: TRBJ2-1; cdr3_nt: TGTGCCAGCAGTTTACAGGGCAATGAGCAGTTCTTC; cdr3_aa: CASSLQGNEQFF
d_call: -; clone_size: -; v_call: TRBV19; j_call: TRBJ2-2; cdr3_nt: TGTGCCAGTACCCATTTGCCCGGACTGCGACGCACCGGGGAGCTGTTTTTT; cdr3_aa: CASTHLPGLRRTGELFF
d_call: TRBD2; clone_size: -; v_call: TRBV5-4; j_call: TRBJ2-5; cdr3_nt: TGTGCCAGCAGCTCCACTAGCGGGAGCGAGACCCAGTACTTC; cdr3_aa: CASSSTSGSETQYF
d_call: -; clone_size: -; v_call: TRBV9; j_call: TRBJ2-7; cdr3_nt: TGTGCCAGCAGCGTAGTAGAACGGGGCGAGCAGTACTTC; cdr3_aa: CASSVVERGEQYF
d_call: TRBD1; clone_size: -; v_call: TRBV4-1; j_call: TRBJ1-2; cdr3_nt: TGCGCCAGCAGCCAGACGACAGGGGGCGCGAGTGTCTATGGCTACACCTTC; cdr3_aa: CASSQTTGGASVYGYTF
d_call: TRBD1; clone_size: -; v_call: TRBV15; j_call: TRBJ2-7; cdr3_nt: TGTGCCACCAGAGATGGGTACAGGGGACGGTACGAGCAGTACTTC; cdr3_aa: CATRDGYRGRYEQYF
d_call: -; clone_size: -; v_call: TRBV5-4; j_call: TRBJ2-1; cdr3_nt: TGTGCCAGCAGCTACGGACAGCCCAATGAGCAGTTCTTC; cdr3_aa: CASSYGQPNEQFF
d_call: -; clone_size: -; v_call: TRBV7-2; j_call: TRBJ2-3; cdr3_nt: TGTGCCAGCAGCTTAATGTCAACAGGGTTTAGCACAGATACGCAGTATTTT; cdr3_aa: CASSLMSTGFSTDTQYF
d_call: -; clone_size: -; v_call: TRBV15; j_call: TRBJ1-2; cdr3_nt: TGTGCCACCAGCGGTCCGGCAGGGGAATATCTTGGCTACACCTTC; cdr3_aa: CATSGPAGEYLGYTF
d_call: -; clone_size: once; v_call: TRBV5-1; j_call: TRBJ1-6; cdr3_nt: TGCGCCAGCAGCTTGGCAGGGGCCCTGCGAAATTCACCCCTCCACTTT; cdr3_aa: CASSLAGALRNSPLHF
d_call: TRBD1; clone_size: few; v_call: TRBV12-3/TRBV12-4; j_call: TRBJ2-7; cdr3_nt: TGTGCCAGCACGACAGGGGCCTACGAGCAGTACTTC; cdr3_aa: CASTTGAYEQYF
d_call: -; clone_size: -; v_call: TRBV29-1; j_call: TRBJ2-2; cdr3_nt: TGCAGCGTTGGACTTTACACCGGGGAGCTGTTTTTT; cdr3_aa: CSVGLYTGELFF
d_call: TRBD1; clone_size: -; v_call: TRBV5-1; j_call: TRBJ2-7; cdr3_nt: TGCGCCAGCAACAGCGGTCGGGACAGGGGCTACGAGCAGTACTTC; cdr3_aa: CASNSGRDRGYEQYF
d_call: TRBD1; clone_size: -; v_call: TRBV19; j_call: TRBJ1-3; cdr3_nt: TGTGCCAGCAGGACAGGGTCTGGAAACACCATATATTTT; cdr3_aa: CASRTGSGNTIYF
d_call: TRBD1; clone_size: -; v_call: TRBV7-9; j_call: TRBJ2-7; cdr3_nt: TGTGCCAGCAGCTTAGTCTGGACAGGGCTTAACGAGCAGTACTTC; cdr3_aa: CASSLVWTGLNEQYF
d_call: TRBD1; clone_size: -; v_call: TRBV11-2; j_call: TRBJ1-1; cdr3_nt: TGTGCCAGCAATCCTAAGGGGGCACGGAACACTGAAGCTTTCTTT; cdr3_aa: CASNPKGARNTEAFF
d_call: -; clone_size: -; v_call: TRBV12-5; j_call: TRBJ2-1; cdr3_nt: TGTGCTAGTGGCCTGGGACTCAATGAGCAGTTCTTC; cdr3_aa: CASGLGLNEQFF
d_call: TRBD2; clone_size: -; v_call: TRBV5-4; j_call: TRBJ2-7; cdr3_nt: TGTGCCAGCAGCTCTCACCGGGAGGCAACTTCCTACGAGCAGTACTTC; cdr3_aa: CASSSHREATSYEQYF
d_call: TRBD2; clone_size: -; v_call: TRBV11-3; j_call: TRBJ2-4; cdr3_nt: TGTGCCAGCAGCCCTCCGGGGGGGCTACAAAACATTCAGTACTTC; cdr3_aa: CASSPPGGLQNIQYF
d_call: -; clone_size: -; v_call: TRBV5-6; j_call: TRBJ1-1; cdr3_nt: TGTGCCAGCAGCTCCCGAACAGGGAACACTGAAGCTTTCTTT; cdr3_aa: CASSSRTGNTEAFF
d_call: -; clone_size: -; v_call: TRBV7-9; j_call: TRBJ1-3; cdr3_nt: TGTGCCAGCAGCTTATTTTCCTTGAGCTCTGGAAACACCATATATTTT; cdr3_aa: CASSLFSLSSGNTIYF